A selection of T cell receptor beta chains follows, all from one sample in a study of cytomegalovirus exposure and HLA in healthy donors. This table comes from immunoSEQ multiplex PCR, and its TCRdb copy is limited to in-frame clones, with some not included. The sample contains around 150,000 clones, roughly 80% of which appear only once. Source material: PBMCs. These TCRs come from a male donor in good health and CMV-seropositive. Each CDR3 is given with its conserved first and last residue. The order of the fields is D gene, clone size, J gene, V gene, CDR3 DNA, CDR3 protein. A D gene is named only where the DNA matches it firmly. Clone size is stated in some rows and not others, as once, few, many or a class when expanded.

d_call: NA; clone_size: NA; j_call: TRBJ2-5; v_call: TRBV5-1; cdr3_nt: TGCGCCAGCAGCTTGGGGCAGGGCACGTACCAAGAGACCCAGTACTTC; cdr3_aa: CASSLGQGTYQETQYF
d_call: NA; clone_size: once; j_call: TRBJ1-1; v_call: TRBV28; cdr3_nt: TGTGCCAGCAGTTTTGACGGGACAAAAACCGAAGCTTTCTTT; cdr3_aa: CASSFDGTKTEAFF
d_call: TRBD2; clone_size: NA; j_call: TRBJ2-7; v_call: TRBV18; cdr3_nt: TGTGCCAGCTCACCGGACCTAGCGGCCTACGAGCAGTACTTC; cdr3_aa: CASSPDLAAYEQYF
d_call: NA; clone_size: NA; j_call: TRBJ2-2; v_call: TRBV4-1; cdr3_nt: TGCGCTAGCAGCCAAGAACCCGGGTTCACCGGGGAGCTGTTTTTT; cdr3_aa: CASSQEPGFTGELFF
d_call: TRBD1; clone_size: NA; j_call: TRBJ2-6; v_call: TRBV30; cdr3_nt: TGTGCCTGGAGTGGGACAGGGATTTACTCTGGGGCCAACGGCCTGACTTTC; cdr3_aa: CAWSGTGIYSGANGLTF
d_call: TRBD1; clone_size: NA; j_call: TRBJ1-3; v_call: TRBV5-1; cdr3_nt: TGCGCCAGCAGCTTGGACAGGGGGCACTCTGGAAACACCATATATTTT; cdr3_aa: CASSLDRGHSGNTIYF
d_call: NA; clone_size: NA; j_call: TRBJ2-7; v_call: TRBV20-1; cdr3_nt: TGCAGTCCCCTAGCCTATGAGCAGTACTTC; cdr3_aa: CSPLAYEQYF
d_call: TRBD2; clone_size: NA; j_call: TRBJ2-7; v_call: TRBV6-1; cdr3_nt: TGTGCCAGCAGTGAAGATAGGACTAGCGGGAGGAAGTGGAACGAGCAGTACTTC; cdr3_aa: CASSEDRTSGRKWNEQYF
d_call: NA; clone_size: few; j_call: TRBJ1-5; v_call: TRBV7-9; cdr3_nt: TGTGCCAGCAGTGGACAGTCCCACAATCAGCCCCAGCATTTT; cdr3_aa: CASSGQSHNQPQHF
d_call: NA; clone_size: NA; j_call: TRBJ1-5; v_call: TRBV19; cdr3_nt: TGTGCCAGTAGAACGAGCAGGTTCAATCAGCCCCAGCATTTT; cdr3_aa: CASRTSRFNQPQHF
d_call: NA; clone_size: NA; j_call: TRBJ2-7; v_call: TRBV7-2; cdr3_nt: TGTGCCAGCAGCTCCCGTGCGGCGTACGAGCAGTACTTC; cdr3_aa: CASSSRAAYEQYF
d_call: TRBD1; clone_size: NA; j_call: TRBJ1-2; v_call: TRBV27; cdr3_nt: TGTGCCAGCAGTACGGACAGGGGGTATGGCTACACCTTC; cdr3_aa: CASSTDRGYGYTF
d_call: TRBD1; clone_size: few; j_call: TRBJ2-3; v_call: TRBV5-8; cdr3_nt: TGTGCCAGCACCGTTGGGAACAGGGGGGAAGATACGCAGTATTTT; cdr3_aa: CASTVGNRGEDTQYF
d_call: NA; clone_size: once; j_call: TRBJ1-1; v_call: TRBV27; cdr3_nt: TGTGCCAGCAGTCTCCAGACAGTGAGCACTGAAGCTTTCTTT; cdr3_aa: CASSLQTVSTEAFF
d_call: NA; clone_size: NA; j_call: TRBJ2-5; v_call: TRBV5-5; cdr3_nt: TGTGCCAGTCTCTTTAGAGGCTCCGGCCCGCAAGAGACCCAGTACTTC; cdr3_aa: CASLFRGSGPQETQYF
d_call: TRBD1; clone_size: NA; j_call: TRBJ2-7; v_call: TRBV9; cdr3_nt: TGTGCCAGCAGCCCCGGACAGGGGGGATACGAGCAGTACTTC; cdr3_aa: CASSPGQGGYEQYF
d_call: NA; clone_size: NA; j_call: TRBJ2-7; v_call: TRBV5-1; cdr3_nt: TGCGCCAGCAGCTGGACGGGGGGACATTCCTACGAGCAGTACTTC; cdr3_aa: CASSWTGGHSYEQYF
d_call: NA; clone_size: NA; j_call: TRBJ1-5; v_call: TRBV15; cdr3_nt: TGTGCCACCAGCTCCAGGGCCTCGAGCAATCAGCCCCAGCATTTT; cdr3_aa: CATSSRASSNQPQHF
d_call: NA; clone_size: NA; j_call: TRBJ2-7; v_call: TRBV6-1; cdr3_nt: TGTGCCAGCAGTGCCTATCCGGACAGTTCAGAGCAGTACTTC; cdr3_aa: CASSAYPDSSEQYF
d_call: NA; clone_size: once; j_call: TRBJ2-6; v_call: TRBV5-5; cdr3_nt: TGTGCCAGCAGCCGGGGAGACTCTGGGGCCAACGTCCTGACTTTC; cdr3_aa: CASSRGDSGANVLTF
d_call: NA; clone_size: NA; j_call: TRBJ2-7; v_call: TRBV19; cdr3_nt: TGTGCCAGTAGTTTAGGACGGGGGAGCAGCTCCTACGAGCAGTACTTC; cdr3_aa: CASSLGRGSSSYEQYF
d_call: NA; clone_size: NA; j_call: TRBJ2-1; v_call: TRBV19; cdr3_nt: TGTGCCAGTAGTCTTCCCTACAATGAGCAGTTCTTC; cdr3_aa: CASSLPYNEQFF
d_call: TRBD2; clone_size: NA; j_call: TRBJ2-1; v_call: TRBV5-1; cdr3_nt: TGCGCCAGCAGCTTGCTGGCGGGAGGACGAAGCTCCTACAATGAGCAGTTCTTC; cdr3_aa: CASSLLAGGRSSYNEQFF
d_call: NA; clone_size: NA; j_call: TRBJ1-1; v_call: TRBV5-1; cdr3_nt: TGCGCCAGCAGCTTGGAGGTCGCGGGTAACACTGAAGCTTTCTTT; cdr3_aa: CASSLEVAGNTEAFF
d_call: TRBD1; clone_size: once; j_call: TRBJ1-2; v_call: TRBV7-8; cdr3_nt: TGTGCCAGCAGCTCCGGGGGACAGAGTCTCTATGGATACACCTTC; cdr3_aa: CASSSGGQSLYGYTF
d_call: TRBD1; clone_size: NA; j_call: TRBJ2-2; v_call: TRBV5-1; cdr3_nt: TGCGCCAGCAGCAGGTCGACAGGGGGCATGACCGGGGAGCTGTTTTTT; cdr3_aa: CASSRSTGGMTGELFF
d_call: NA; clone_size: once; j_call: TRBJ2-5; v_call: TRBV6-6; cdr3_nt: TGTGCCAGCAGTTTTGCCGTCGTAGGGAGGCAAGAGACCCAGTACTTC; cdr3_aa: CASSFAVVGRQETQYF
d_call: TRBD2; clone_size: NA; j_call: TRBJ2-2; v_call: TRBV19; cdr3_nt: TGTGCCAGTAGTACCTGGACTAGCGGGGGAGCGAACACCGGGGAGCTGTTTTTT; cdr3_aa: CASSTWTSGGANTGELFF
d_call: TRBD1; clone_size: NA; j_call: TRBJ2-5; v_call: TRBV6-6; cdr3_nt: TGTGCCAGCACTCGACAGGGCCTCCAAGAGACCCAGTACTTC; cdr3_aa: CASTRQGLQETQYF
d_call: TRBD1; clone_size: NA; j_call: TRBJ1-1; v_call: TRBV5-1; cdr3_nt: TGCGCCAGCAGCTTCGACAGGGTTACTGAAGCTTTCTTT; cdr3_aa: CASSFDRVTEAFF
d_call: NA; clone_size: NA; j_call: TRBJ2-7; v_call: TRBV30; cdr3_nt: TGTGCCTGGAGCCTCCAGTACGAGCAGTACTTC; cdr3_aa: CAWSLQYEQYF
d_call: NA; clone_size: NA; j_call: TRBJ2-5; v_call: TRBV20-1; cdr3_nt: TGCAGTGCCGCCGGGGAAGAGACCCAGTACTTC; cdr3_aa: CSAAGEETQYF
d_call: NA; clone_size: once; j_call: TRBJ1-2; v_call: TRBV29-1; cdr3_nt: TGCAGCGTTGTATATATGACAGACAACTATGGCTACACCTTC; cdr3_aa: CSVVYMTDNYGYTF
d_call: TRBD1; clone_size: NA; j_call: TRBJ2-3; v_call: TRBV30; cdr3_nt: TGTGCCTGGAGCAGGGGACAGGGATACACAGATACGCAGTATTTT; cdr3_aa: CAWSRGQGYTDTQYF
d_call: TRBD2; clone_size: NA; j_call: TRBJ2-7; v_call: TRBV10-1; cdr3_nt: TGCGCCAGCTCTAGCGGCTACGAGCAGTACTTC; cdr3_aa: CASSSGYEQYF
d_call: NA; clone_size: NA; j_call: TRBJ1-1; v_call: TRBV7-2; cdr3_nt: TGTGCCAGCAGCTTGGTGGGGGGGAATGAAGCTTTCTTT; cdr3_aa: CASSLVGGNEAFF
d_call: NA; clone_size: NA; j_call: TRBJ1-5; v_call: TRBV4-1; cdr3_nt: TGCGCCAGCAGCCTGACACGATTTAATCAGCCCCAGCATTTT; cdr3_aa: CASSLTRFNQPQHF
d_call: TRBD1; clone_size: few; j_call: TRBJ1-2; v_call: TRBV5-1; cdr3_nt: TGCGCCAGCAGCTTGAGATGGGACAGCCTTAACTATGGCTACACCTTC; cdr3_aa: CASSLRWDSLNYGYTF
d_call: TRBD2; clone_size: medium-sized; j_call: TRBJ2-7; v_call: TRBV18; cdr3_nt: TGTGCCAGCTCCGGACTAGCGGGGGTATACGAGCAGTACTTC; cdr3_aa: CASSGLAGVYEQYF
d_call: NA; clone_size: NA; j_call: TRBJ1-2; v_call: TRBV7-9; cdr3_nt: TGTGCCAGCAGCTCCGCCCGAATGTCTGGGGCTTATGGCTACACCTTC; cdr3_aa: CASSSARMSGAYGYTF
d_call: NA; clone_size: NA; j_call: TRBJ1-1; v_call: TRBV27; cdr3_nt: TGTGCCAGCAGTTTAGGAACGGCCCCCAGGACTGAAGCTTTCTTT; cdr3_aa: CASSLGTAPRTEAFF
d_call: TRBD2; clone_size: NA; j_call: TRBJ2-3; v_call: TRBV5-1; cdr3_nt: TGCGCCAGCAGCTTCACTAGCGGGAGGTCCCTTAGGACAGATACGCAGTATTTT; cdr3_aa: CASSFTSGRSLRTDTQYF
d_call: TRBD2; clone_size: NA; j_call: TRBJ2-7; v_call: TRBV6-1; cdr3_nt: TGTGCCAGCAGTGCCCCTAGCGGGGGGAAGGAGCAGTACTTC; cdr3_aa: CASSAPSGGKEQYF
d_call: TRBD1; clone_size: once; j_call: TRBJ2-3; v_call: TRBV28; cdr3_nt: TGTGCCAGCAGGTCCCCGGGACAGGGCGCAGATACGCAGTATTTT; cdr3_aa: CASRSPGQGADTQYF
d_call: NA; clone_size: once; j_call: TRBJ1-5; v_call: TRBV19; cdr3_nt: TGTGCCAGTAGTATAGATCCACAGCCCCAGCATTTT; cdr3_aa: CASSIDPQPQHF
d_call: NA; clone_size: NA; j_call: TRBJ2-6; v_call: TRBV6-4; cdr3_nt: TGTGCCAGCAGTGACGACAGCTCTGGGGCCAACGGCCTGACTTTC; cdr3_aa: CASSDDSSGANGLTF
d_call: NA; clone_size: NA; j_call: TRBJ2-5; v_call: TRBV7-2; cdr3_nt: TGTGCCAGCAGCTTTGCCGGGCAAGAGACCCAGTACTTC; cdr3_aa: CASSFAGQETQYF
d_call: TRBD1; clone_size: NA; j_call: TRBJ1-1; v_call: TRBV27; cdr3_nt: TGTGCCAGCAGTTCGCCAACGGGACAGGGTTACACTGAAGCTTTCTTT; cdr3_aa: CASSSPTGQGYTEAFF
d_call: TRBD1; clone_size: NA; j_call: TRBJ1-1; v_call: TRBV4-3; cdr3_nt: TGCGCCAGCAGCCAGGGGACAGGGTTCACTGAAGCTTTCTTT; cdr3_aa: CASSQGTGFTEAFF
d_call: TRBD1; clone_size: NA; j_call: TRBJ1-1; v_call: TRBV27; cdr3_nt: TGTGCCAGCAGTTTGTATACCGGGACAGACCTTGAAGCTTTCTTT; cdr3_aa: CASSLYTGTDLEAFF
d_call: NA; clone_size: NA; j_call: TRBJ1-1; v_call: TRBV5-5; cdr3_nt: TGTGCCAGCAGCCGTCCCGGACAGCTGAACACTGAAGCTTTCTTT; cdr3_aa: CASSRPGQLNTEAFF
d_call: TRBD1; clone_size: few; j_call: TRBJ2-2; v_call: TRBV2; cdr3_nt: TGTGCCAGCAGCGGCCTCGACAGGGTTCTATCCGGGGAGCTGTTTTTT; cdr3_aa: CASSGLDRVLSGELFF
d_call: TRBD1; clone_size: NA; j_call: TRBJ2-7; v_call: TRBV19; cdr3_nt: TGTGCCAGTAGTGGCCGGGACAGGGGCATCGACGAGCAGTACTTC; cdr3_aa: CASSGRDRGIDEQYF
d_call: NA; clone_size: NA; j_call: TRBJ2-5; v_call: TRBV7-9; cdr3_nt: TGTGCCAGCAGCCCCCACACGATACAAGAGACCCAGTACTTC; cdr3_aa: CASSPHTIQETQYF
d_call: NA; clone_size: NA; j_call: TRBJ1-5; v_call: TRBV7-2; cdr3_nt: TGTGCCAGCAGCGCGGACAGAAATCAGCCCCAGCATTTT; cdr3_aa: CASSADRNQPQHF
d_call: NA; clone_size: NA; j_call: TRBJ1-5; v_call: TRBV5-3; cdr3_nt: TGTGCCAGAAGCGTAACTTTTCCGAGCAATCAGCCCCAGCATTTT; cdr3_aa: CARSVTFPSNQPQHF
d_call: TRBD1; clone_size: NA; j_call: TRBJ1-4; v_call: TRBV20-1; cdr3_nt: TGCAGTGCTACCAGGGACAGACTGTTTTTT; cdr3_aa: CSATRDRLFF
d_call: TRBD1; clone_size: NA; j_call: TRBJ1-5; v_call: TRBV27; cdr3_nt: TGTGCCAGCAGTTCTGGGACAGATAGCAATCAGCCCCAGCATTTT; cdr3_aa: CASSSGTDSNQPQHF
d_call: TRBD2; clone_size: NA; j_call: TRBJ2-1; v_call: TRBV5-1; cdr3_nt: TGCGCCAGCAGCTCCGGGACTAGCAGATACAATGAGCAGTTCTTC; cdr3_aa: CASSSGTSRYNEQFF